This T cell receptor (beta chain) stems from a study of graft-versus-host responses after intestinal transplantation. At the level of the study: All of the recipients had induction that used anti-thymocyte globulin, then tacrolimus and steroids for around 3 years.

Produced via immunoSEQ multiplex PCR; TCRdb's table is partial and in-frame only. The sample lists some 13,000 clones; roughly 81% were seen once. Concerning this clone itself: As yet, its antigen is unknown.

General study results and limits: Researchers found GvH clones in recipient marrow, and some showed up first in ileum or blood. Patients with graft-donor T cell macrochimerism had high graft-versus-host to host-versus-graft clonal ratios in allografts.

Deletions cut 1 base from V and 4 bases from J, with 11 bases between. The CDR3 has 14 residues. The germline CDR1 and CDR2 sequences are SGHAT and FQNNGV. The genes are TRBV11-2 and TRBJ2-7; unclear D gene. The sample consisted of PBMCs, taken after intestinal transplantation. This TCR derives from a human patient who received an intestinal transplant, so some T cells may come from the graft donor. CDR3 amino acids: CASSLGHTGYEQYF. CDR3 bases: TGTGCCAGCAGCTTAGGTCATACCGGATACGAGCAGTACTTC.